This T cell receptor beta chain was identified during a study of blood T cell repertoires in COVID-19. Looking at the study overall: The United States, Italy and Spain provided the acute and convalescent COVID-19 samples. The cDNA or gDNA used as material had been derived from T cells, B-cell-depleted T cells, or PBMCs.

V shed 0 bases, J shed 10 bases, and the junction held 12 bases outside the gene matches. Per germline, CDR1 SGHRS and CDR2 YFSETQ. The CDR3 length is 15 residues. This clone was picked up one time. Authors' methods: Nucleated cell number was recorded as an estimate derived from reference gene primer amplification. Method: immunoSEQ multiplex PCR; TCRdb's copy keeps in-frame clones and lacks some. The V and J calls and clone size come from that table; D and trimming were worked out from the DNA. The sample yields about 310,000 clones, roughly 87% seen once. Sequenced input: peripheral blood. The V and J genes are TRBV5-1 and TRBJ1-2, with 7 positions matching TRBD1. This receptor was obtained from a man aged 45-65 years with active or convalescent COVID-19. The CDR3: CASSLGIYDRVVYTF. In DNA form, the CDR3 reads TGCGCCAGCAGCTTGGGAATTTACGACAGGGTAGTCTACACCTTC.